Detailed here is one TCR beta chain. Its antigen is currently not known. No base quality values were provided; no much bigger clone lies one nucleotide off. Read against the paper, the sample's time point label means: baseline pretreatment blood. The treatment or condition label corresponds to: 15 Gy SBRT to primary tumor, nephrectomy 4 weeks later. Serial peripheral blood from radiation-treated patients was sampled at baseline, 2 weeks and 4 weeks after SBRT to track tumor-enriched clonotypes. Every patient had renal cell carcinoma of clear cell pathology. Genomic DNA for TCR sequencing was prepared using the QIAamp DNA Blood Mini Kit (Qiagen). The analyses included just those samples that passed every quality control check. CDR1 SNHLY and CDR2 FYNNEI were looked up in the germline V gene. The V end loses 5 bases and the J end loses 1 base, and a stretch of 14 bases separates them. The CDR3 numbers 15 residues from cysteine through phenylalanine. Kept here is only the CDR3 DNA, which spans 45 bases and is read in frame from base 1.

The sample originates from a study of radiation and T cells in renal cell carcinoma (dated by TCRdb to 2018 to 2020). With regard to the full study: The samples were drawn from a clinical trial, where primary renal cell carcinomas were treated with 15 Gy of stereotactic body radiation therapy and then removed by nephrectomy 4 weeks afterward. TCR beta sequencing covered some 55 samples in total, comprising around 25 tumors and roughly 27 peripheral blood samples. In the 40 to 60 samples combined, some 4,000,000 unique CDR3 nucleotide sequences were found, encoding 2.5 million to 3 million unique CDR3 amino acid sequences. The research as a whole found: With a single-armed trial design, the study had no way to address how radiation dose or scheduling affects the TCR repertoire. In blood, the top tumor clonotypes increased between baseline and 2 weeks post-radiation and then shrank by 4 weeks, which suggests that tumor-resident clones expanded only transiently. Dynamics of the blood repertoire were not tracked past 4 weeks after treatment. Because no pretreatment tumor biopsies were available, whether clonotypes were present in the tumor at baseline could not be determined.

TCR beta libraries were generated from genomic DNA with the immunoSEQ kit, following the manufacturer's recommendations. For library preparation, a first multiplex PCR was performed with proprietary primers, followed by a second PCR in which unique barcodes were added, and bead cleanups were performed after each round. Each sample batch included a kit-provided positive control reaction and a negative control reaction. The final libraries were assessed on an Agilent 4200 TapeStation D1000 ScreenTape, pooled by volume, and quantified by qPCR. Sequencing was performed on an Illumina NextSeq500 with a MidOutput 150-cycle cartridge, and 156 Read1 and 15 Index1 cycles were run with kit custom primers. The pooled library was loaded at 0.9 to 1 pM with a roughly 20% PhiX control spike-in. In the paper's pipeline: Vendor-processed data were analyzed in R, with a clonotype defined as all T cells sharing the same CDR3 nucleotide sequence. In the clone abundance analyses, frequencies were normalized to the 10,000 most abundant clones in each sample. Public T cell clones, averaging fewer than five per sample, were removed before analysis. Tumor-enriched and baseline blood-enriched clonotypes were defined by at least a 32-fold difference in abundance between compartments. A beta-binomial differential abundance model was used to identify clonotypes that expanded or contracted between blood time points. Similarity between tumor and blood repertoires was quantified using the Baroni-Urbani and Buser coefficient, and groups were compared with two-tailed Wilcoxon tests in R. TCRdb's version of the immuneACCESS table is confined to in-frame rearrangements and falls short of the full clone set. An unresolved V gene accounts for under half of the shortfall where checked; the remainder is of unknown origin. V, J and clone size were drawn from that table, and D and trimming were deduced from the DNA. This sample gives 140,000 to 150,000 clones in total; about 85% of them show up just once. Together, the top ten hold 4.1% of the sample.

The V gene is TRBV2 and the J gene is TRBJ1-2; there is no confident call for the D gene. The source material was blood, sampled from a patient whose treatment included radiotherapy and nephrectomy. This clonotype originated in a woman between 65 and 79 years old with renal cell carcinoma. The bases read TGTGCCAGCAGTCCGGCCCCTGGCAGTAACTATGGCTACACCTTC. Its translation is CASSPAPGSNYGYTF.